These 6 T cell receptor beta chains originate from one sample sequenced in a study of control samples from healthy donors and cancer patients. Method: immunoSEQ multiplex PCR; TCRdb's copy keeps in-frame clones and lacks some. The repertoire includes under 150,000 clones, 85% to 90% of them detected once, and around 1.1% sits in the top ten. The sample was PBMCs. These receptors were taken from a woman in her forties or fifties with colorectal cancer.

V and J are TRBV12-3 or TRBV12-4 and TRBJ2-7; D perhaps matches TRBD1 (6 bases). The germline V and J ends were trimmed by 10 bases and 4 bases, with 17 bases remaining between them. This CDR3 region has 13 residues. The CDR3 protein is CANRDRQVYEQYF. For the CDR3, the DNA is TGTGCCAACAGAGACAGACAGGTATACGAGCAGTACTTC.

This sequence joins TRBV12-3 or TRBV12-4 and TRBJ2-5; a weak D match, TRBD2 (6 bases). The V end lost 6 bases, the J end lost 5 bases, and 13 bases lay between the germline ends. This CDR3 region has 13 residues. Here the CDR3 DNA reads TGTGCCAGCAGGTTAATCGGGGGTGAGACCCAGTACTTC. Amino acid sequence: CASRLIGGETQYF.

The chain carries TRBV5-6 and TRBJ2-2, with D tentatively TRBD2 (5 bases). V was trimmed by 2 bases and J by 4 bases, leaving 12 bases between them. The length of the CDR3 is 15 residues. Germline loops: CDR1 SGHDT, CDR2 YYEEEE. CDR3 DNA sequence: TGTGCCAGCAGCTTTTACGGACTCCGCACCGGGGAGCTGTTTTTT. Its protein product is CASSFYGLRTGELFF.

The chain carries TRBV5-5 and TRBJ2-1; possibly TRBD2 for D (6 bases). The germline V gene has CDR1 SGHKS and CDR2 YYEKEE (reference sequence). The CDR3 is made up of 15 amino acids. V dropped 0 bases and J dropped 4 bases, with 11 bases sitting between them. CDR3 region: CASSLESGLYNEQFF. The CDR3 DNA follows: TGTGCCAGCAGCTTGGAAAGCGGGCTTTACAATGAGCAGTTCTTC.

The gene calls are TRBV7-9 and TRBJ2-1; 11 bases line up with TRBD2. V was pared by 7 bases and J by 6 bases, with 8 bases of the junction left unmatched. From germline, CDR1 is SEHNR and CDR2 FQNEAQ (reference sequence). The CDR3 has 15 amino acids. CDR3 sequence (DNA): TGTGCCAGCACCACCGGGACTAGCGGATTCAATGAGCAGTTCTTC. Protein sequence: CASTTGTSGFNEQFF.

V is TRBV7-9 and J is TRBJ1-1, with D maybe TRBD1 (6 bases). From germline, CDR1 is SEHNR and CDR2 FQNEAQ (reference sequence). V was shortened by 7 bases and J by 4 bases, with 16 bases between the two germline ends. The CDR3 length is 14 residues. DNA of the CDR3: TGTGCCAGCACACGATCAGGGGCTGGCACTGAAGCTTTCTTT. It specifies CASTRSGAGTEAFF.